This TCR beta chain stems from a study of blood T cell repertoires in COVID-19. Assay: immunoSEQ multiplex PCR; the TCRdb copy retains only in-frame clones and omits some. The table records around 130,000 clones, roughly 82% of them present only once. The CDR3 totals 14 residues. The germline V gene encodes CDR1 SGHRS and CDR2 YFSETQ. The germline V and J ends were trimmed by 0 bases and 6 bases, with 9 bases remaining between them. The chain couples TRBV5-1 to TRBJ1-4; D unresolved. The source is a human donor in a cohort sampled during active COVID-19. Sequencing used peripheral blood. CDR3 nucleotides: TGCGCCAGCAGCTTGGTGGAGGGCGATGAAAAACTGTTTTTT. Translated, it gives CASSLVEGDEKLFF.